Below, one T cell receptor (beta chain) is given with its context. Its specificity is not known. This sample stems from a study of persistence of HIV-infected CD4 T cells. The study's findings and limits: Bulk TCR data could not be restricted to HIV-1-infected CMV-responding cells.

The libraries were made with immunoSEQ version 4 in survey mode. This table comes from immunoSEQ multiplex PCR, and its TCRdb copy is limited to in-frame clones, with some not included. The data contain about 30,000 clones, 70% of them seen just once; the ten biggest clones take up 1.4%. The stimulus was an HIV-1 Gag 15-mer peptide pool, roughly 1 ug/peptide/mL. Sorting of responding CD4+ T cells relied on upregulated CD40 ligand together with CD69. The CDR3 has 13 residues. From germline, CDR1 is SGDLS and CDR2 YYNGEE. V lost 5 bases to trimming and J lost 3 bases; unmatched junction nucleotides: 0. The rearrangement joins TRBV9 to TRBJ2-1; 9 bases align to TRBD1. Specimen: CD4+ T cells sorted from PBMCs after approximately 19-hour stimulation, collected from a patient who received antiretroviral therapy. The receptor's source is an adult man with HIV who was CMV-seropositive. CDR3 sequence: CASRGQGYNEQFF. The CDR3 region has the DNA TGTGCCAGCAGGGGACAGGGCTACAATGAGCAGTTCTTC.